The present entry profiles one T cell receptor (beta chain) with its context. What it binds is not known. The entry originates in a study of blood T cells in healthy people across ages. General study points: Roughly linearly, TCR beta diversity per million T cells fell as age increased. Samples with more naive T cells showed higher observed beta diversity.

CDR1 is MDHEN, CDR2 SYDVKM, per germline. The V segment lost 6 bases and the J segment 3 bases; nucleotides outside the gene matches: 11. The CDR3 totals 15 residues. A second PCR of about 7 to 12 cycles used a sample-barcoded 5' primer and a J-beta primer mix. From the 5' RACE reads, TCRdb called clonotypes with MiXCR, one entry per CDR3 protein. The repertoire holds hundreds of thousands of distinct CDR3 sequences, with around 25% as singletons. A further study also used this sample, focusing on T cells of mothers and their children. That report adds: A few healthy Caucasian mothers served as donors, and their six children did as well. For related and unrelated pairs alike, thymic selection shapes TCR recombination output similarly.

Sequencing used blood. The TCR sequence derives from a boy younger than 18 in good health. The chain combines TRBV28 with TRBJ2-7, with 7 bases matching TRBD2. The DNA of the CDR3 is TGTGCCAGCAGAACCTCGGGACGGGAGGACTACGAGCAGTACTTC. The encoded protein is CASRTSGREDYEQYF.